This T cell receptor (beta chain) was obtained from a study of response to subunit inactivated influenza vaccine. Overall study findings and caveats: Each seasonal influenza vaccination, the authors suggested, recruits few new T cells.

TCRdb used MiXCR to reprocess the RT-PCR reads, holding one entry per CDR3 protein. Of a few hundred thousand distinct CDR3 sequences in the sample, 11% were seen once. A note on this clonotype: Its target is unknown.

Per germline, CDR1 KGHSH and CDR2 LQKENI. V dropped 2 bases and J dropped 0 bases, with 8 bases sitting between them. This CDR3 spans 15 amino acids. The same sample was also studied in work on T cells expressing NK-cell markers. From that report: The cDNA for TCR beta came from 5'RACE template switching with UMIs. The authors derived TCR beta repertoires from sorted CD3+CD56+NKG2C+, CD3+CD56+NKG2C- and CD3+CD56-NKG2C+ T cells. Most of the eight sequenced donors were classified as HCMV-seropositive, and one was classified as seronegative.

This sequence was found in a man aged 45-65 years who received an inactivated influenza vaccine. This sample comprised PBMCs from blood, obtained on the day of vaccination. The chain has TRBV18 and TRBJ2-1; D is ambiguous. CDR3 in amino acids: CASSPSSFSYNEQFF. The CDR3 region has the DNA TGTGCCAGCTCACCAAGCAGCTTCTCCTACAATGAGCAGTTCTTC.